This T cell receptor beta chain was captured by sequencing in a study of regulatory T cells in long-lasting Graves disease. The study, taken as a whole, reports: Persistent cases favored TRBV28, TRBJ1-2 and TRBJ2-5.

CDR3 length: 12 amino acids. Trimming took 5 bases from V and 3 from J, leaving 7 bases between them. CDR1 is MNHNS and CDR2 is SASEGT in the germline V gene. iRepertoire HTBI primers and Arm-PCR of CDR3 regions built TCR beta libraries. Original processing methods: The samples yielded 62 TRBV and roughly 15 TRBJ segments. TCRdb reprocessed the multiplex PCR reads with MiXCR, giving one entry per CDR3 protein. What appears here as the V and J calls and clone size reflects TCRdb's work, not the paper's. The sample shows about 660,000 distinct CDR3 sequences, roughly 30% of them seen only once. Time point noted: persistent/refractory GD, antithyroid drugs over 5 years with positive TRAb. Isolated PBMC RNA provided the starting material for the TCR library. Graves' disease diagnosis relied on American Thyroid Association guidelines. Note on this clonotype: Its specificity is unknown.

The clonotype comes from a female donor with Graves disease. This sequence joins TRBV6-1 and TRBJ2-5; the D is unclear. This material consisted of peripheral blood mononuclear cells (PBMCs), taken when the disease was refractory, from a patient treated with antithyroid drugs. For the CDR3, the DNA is TGTGCCAGCAGTAGGCAGAAAGAGACCCAGTACTTC. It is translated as CASSRQKETQYF.